Listed below are T cell receptor beta chains from one sample, sequenced in a study of blood T cell repertoires in COVID-19. The table came from immunoSEQ multiplex PCR; TCRdb's copy has only in-frame clones and leaves some out. Here the sample spans under 150,000 clones, over 75% being singletons. The material sequenced was peripheral blood. The source of these receptors is a man aged 35 to 55 with active or convalescent COVID-19. The CDR3 runs from the conserved cysteine through the conserved F or W. D genes are given only for firm matches. Where a row states a size, it is once, few, many or the class of an expanded clone; other rows omit it.

-	TRBV3-1/TRBV3-2	TRBD2	TRBJ2-3	CASSQGPAGGLTDTQYF	TGTGCCAGCAGCCAAGGACCAGCGGGGGGCCTCACAGATACGCAGTATTTT
-	TRBV5-1	-	TRBJ2-5	CASSRQPGTWETQYF	TGCGCCAGCAGCAGACAACCCGGGACATGGGAGACCCAGTACTTC
-	TRBV14	TRBD1	TRBJ1-5	CASSQMGQGQPQHF	TGTGCCAGCAGCCAAATGGGACAGGGTCAGCCCCAGCATTTT
once	TRBV6-2/TRBV6-3	TRBD2	TRBJ2-1	CASSYSPRGNYNEQFF	TGTGCCAGCAGTTACTCGCCGCGGGGGAATTACAATGAGCAGTTCTTC
-	TRBV10-2	-	TRBJ2-6	CASSDPLRHHSGANVLTF	TGCGCCAGCAGTGATCCTTTGCGGCACCACTCTGGGGCCAACGTCCTGACTTTC
-	TRBV28	-	TRBJ2-3	CASSLVRRTDTQYF	TGTGCCAGCAGTTTAGTCAGGCGAACAGATACGCAGTATTTT
-	TRBV12-3/TRBV12-4	-	TRBJ2-6	CASSPSSNVVLTF	TGTGCCAGCAGTCCGTCATCTAATGTCGTCCTGACTTTC
-	TRBV2	TRBD1	TRBJ1-2	CARSSPMTGGYTF	TGTGCCAGAAGTAGCCCGATGACAGGGGGCTACACCTTC
-	TRBV7-9	-	TRBJ1-6	CASSSQVYNSPLHF	TGTGCCAGCAGCTCCCAGGTGTATAATTCACCCCTCCACTTT
-	TRBV7-2	TRBD2	TRBJ2-5	CASRKAGAGETQYF	TGTGCCAGCAGGAAAGCGGGGGCGGGAGAGACCCAGTACTTC
once	TRBV28	-	TRBJ2-7	CASSSFYDSQASYEQYF	TGTGCCAGCAGTTCTTTTTACGACTCACAAGCATCCTACGAGCAGTACTTC
-	TRBV6-5	-	TRBJ1-2	CASTGEFDYGYTF	TGTGCCAGCACTGGAGAGTTTGACTATGGCTACACCTTC
few	TRBV2	TRBD1	TRBJ1-5	CASRVDRGVKPQHF	TGTGCCAGCAGGGTGGACAGGGGCGTGAAGCCCCAGCATTTT
-	TRBV10-3	TRBD1	TRBJ2-7	CAIRSRDRGVSRANEQYF	TGTGCCATCAGGAGCCGGGACAGGGGGGTTTCTAGGGCGAACGAGCAGTACTTC
-	TRBV6-5	-	TRBJ2-3	CASSIGRGVATQYF	TGTGCCAGCAGCATCGGGCGGGGTGTCGCTACGCAGTATTTT
-	TRBV18	TRBD1	TRBJ2-5	CASSRLDREGETQYF	TGTGCCAGCTCACGTCTGGACAGGGAAGGAGAGACCCAGTACTTC
-	TRBV6-6	TRBD1	TRBJ2-7	CASTQGVGGKEQYF	TGTGCCAGCACCCAAGGAGTAGGGGGCAAGGAGCAGTACTTC
-	TRBV11-2	-	TRBJ2-7	CASSLDTSAGQASSYEQYF	TGTGCCAGCAGCTTAGATACGTCGGCGGGGCAGGCGAGCTCCTACGAGCAGTACTTC
-	TRBV6-4	-	TRBJ1-2	CASSEDLGVRYGYTF	TGTGCCAGCAGTGAAGACCTAGGGGTCCGCTATGGCTACACCTTC
-	TRBV29-1	TRBD1	TRBJ2-7	CSALSDRSYEQYF	TGCAGCGCTTTATCGGACAGGTCCTACGAGCAGTACTTC
-	TRBV27	TRBD2	TRBJ2-1	CASSLSAGGLGNEQFF	TGTGCCAGCAGTTTATCCGCGGGGGGGCTGGGCAATGAGCAGTTCTTC
-	TRBV9	TRBD1	TRBJ2-7	CASSRDRGYEQYF	TGTGCCAGCAGCCGGGACAGAGGCTACGAGCAGTACTTC
-	TRBV4-1	TRBD1	TRBJ1-1	CASSPGQGAGTEAFF	TGCGCCAGCAGCCCCGGACAGGGGGCGGGCACTGAAGCTTTCTTT
-	TRBV24-1	TRBD1	TRBJ2-5	CATSGPGTEMQETQYF	TGTGCCACCAGTGGACCCGGGACAGAGATGCAAGAGACCCAGTACTTC
once	TRBV4-3	-	TRBJ2-1	CASSQIKAAYNEQFF	TGCGCCAGCAGCCAAATAAAAGCGGCCTACAATGAGCAGTTCTTC
-	TRBV13	-	TRBJ2-1	CASSYGQGGEQFF	TGTGCCAGCAGCTACGGACAGGGAGGGGAGCAGTTCTTC
-	TRBV4-1	-	TRBJ2-2	CASSQGIGDGELFF	TGCGCCAGCAGCCAAGGGATAGGGGACGGGGAGCTGTTTTTT
-	TRBV24-1	TRBD2	TRBJ2-1	CATSTAGGVHEQFF	TGTGCCACCAGTACCGCGGGGGGGGTCCATGAGCAGTTCTTC
-	TRBV12-3/TRBV12-4	-	TRBJ2-6	CAIRQSGANVLTF	TGTGCCATTCGACAGTCTGGGGCCAACGTCCTGACTTTC
few	TRBV6-2/TRBV6-3	TRBD1	TRBJ1-5	CASSYPQGGHSSNQPQHF	TGTGCCAGCAGTTACCCCCAGGGGGGCCATTCTAGCAATCAGCCCCAGCATTTT
-	TRBV7-2	TRBD1	TRBJ1-5	CASSAGQYNQPQHF	TGTGCCAGCAGCGCGGGACAGTATAATCAGCCCCAGCATTTT
-	TRBV18	TRBD1	TRBJ2-5	CASSPAGTGQETQYF	TGTGCCAGCTCACCGGCCGGGACAGGACAAGAGACCCAGTACTTC
-	TRBV5-6	-	TRBJ2-4	CASSLVAGSPLAKNIQYF	TGTGCCAGCAGCTTGGTGGCGGGGAGCCCTCTAGCCAAAAACATTCAGTACTTC